This T cell receptor (beta chain) was captured by sequencing in a study of cytomegalovirus exposure and HLA in healthy donors. Sequenced by immunoSEQ multiplex PCR; TCRdb stores in-frame clones only, minus some. Seen here are roughly 170,000 clones, about 80% observed once, and the top ten hold around 2.8%. Material for sequencing was PBMCs. The TCR originated in a woman aged 18-29 years in good health and CMV-seropositive.

CDR3 amino acids: CASSSTQGADTQYF. CDR3 nucleotides: TGCGCCAGCAGCTCTACACAGGGAGCAGATACGCAGTATTTT. The chain links TRBV5-1 to TRBJ2-3, with D perhaps TRBD1 (6 bases). CDR1 SGHRS and CDR2 YFSETQ come from the germline V gene. The CDR3 is made up of 14 amino acids. V lost 3 bases and J 4 bases, leaving 12 bases between the germline ends.